The clone carrying this TCR beta chain shows up as medium-sized by frequency. What it recognizes is unknown. This specimen comes from a study of T cell clusters in autoimmune cytopenias. Overall study findings and caveats: TRB repertoire shifts in secondary cytopenia and chronic lymphocytic leukemia mostly reflected lymphoma, not autoimmunity.

Each sample's input was approximately 270 ng genomic DNA, 38,000 or so genome equivalents. One tube held mixed TRB-A and TRB-B primer pools for touch-down PCR. TCRdb re-called the multiplex PCR reads and shows each CDR3 protein once, DNA omitted. The sample yields 6,000 to 6,500 distinct CDR3 sequences, of which the top ten take up less than 40%. CDR3 length: 15 residues. CDR1 and CDR2 from the germline V gene are LNHDA and SQIVND (reference sequence). This sample also appeared in a second study, on T cell repertoires in aging, cancer and after chemotherapy.

The sequence was obtained from a human donor in good health. Source material: peripheral blood. The chain employs TRBV19 and TRBJ2-1; TCRdb proposes TRBD1, but this gene call is untestable without DNA. CDR3 sequence reads: CASSQGQGAVDEQFF.